This TCR beta chain was recorded in a study of cytomegalovirus exposure and HLA in healthy donors. The CDR3 covers 14 residues. Germline V gene sequence: CDR1 SGHDT, CDR2 YYEEEE. V lost 4 bases, J lost 6 bases, and 8 bases stayed unmatched. PCR used 60 Vbeta primers and 13 Jbeta primers. The data were produced by immunoSEQ multiplex PCR, yet TCRdb's version contains in-frame clones alone and is incomplete. Of over 150,000 clones listed, about four fifths are singletons. Material for sequencing was PBMCs. This receptor was obtained from a man aged 18-30 years in good health and CMV-seronegative. The rearrangement joins TRBV5-6 to TRBJ2-7, with 9 bases fitting TRBD1. CDR3 DNA sequence: TGTGCCAGCAGCATGGGACAGGGACAGGGCGAGCAGTACTTC. Its protein is CASSMGQGQGEQYF.